These T cell receptor beta chains were read from a single sample in a study of T cells after yellow fever vaccination. In TCRdb, the 5' RACE reads were re-called with MiXCR into one record per CDR3 protein. The sample shows hundreds of thousands of distinct CDR3 sequences, around 4% of them seen only once. Sequences were derived from PBMCs, sampled on the day of the yellow fever booster vaccination. These receptors all come from a young man who received the YFV17D yellow fever vaccine. CDR3s include the opening cysteine and the closing phenylalanine or tryptophan. D genes are given only for firm matches. Not every row has a clone size; where given, it reads once, few, many or a size class.

v_call	j_call	d_call	clone_size	cdr3_nt	cdr3_aa
TRBV5-1	TRBJ1-2	.	many	TGCGCCAGCAGCTTGGGGGACGGAGGCTATGGCTACACCTTC	CASSLGDGGYGYTF
TRBV5-6	TRBJ1-5	.	.	TGTGCCAGCAGCTCCTTGAGGGTCGTTAGCAATCAGCCCCAGCATTTT	CASSSLRVVSNQPQHF
TRBV7-2	TRBJ2-5	TRBD1	many	TGTGCCAGCAGTTTAAAGGCAGGGGGCGGTCAGACCCAGTACTTC	CASSLKAGGGQTQYF
TRBV5-1	TRBJ1-1	.	many	TGCGCCAGCAGCTTGCCCCCGAACACTGAAGCTTTCTTT	CASSLPPNTEAFF
TRBV6-5	TRBJ2-3	.	.	TGTGCCAGCAGTTACGGGGGACGAGGTACAGATACGCAGTATTTT	CASSYGGRGTDTQYF
TRBV7-6	TRBJ1-6	TRBD1	few	TGTGCCAGCAGCTGGACAGGGGGAGGCTCCTATAATTCACCCCTCCACTTT	CASSWTGGGSYNSPLHF
TRBV10-3	TRBJ1-6	.	.	TGTGCCATCAGTGAGGAACAGGACTTTAGACCCCTCCACTTT	CAISEEQDFRPLHF
TRBV19	TRBJ1-1	.	many	TGTGCCAGTAGTATTTCCGGGTTGGCCACTGAAGCTTTCTTT	CASSISGLATEAFF
TRBV9	TRBJ2-3	TRBD2	many	TGTGCCAGCAGCCCGCAGGGAGGCGGGGGAGGCACAGATACGCAGTATTTT	CASSPQGGGGGTDTQYF
TRBV5-1	TRBJ2-1	TRBD2	.	TGCGCCAGCAGCGAGGCGGGGGGGCGGCAGCAGTTCTTC	CASSEAGGRQQFF
TRBV6-1	TRBJ1-2	.	few	TGTGCCAGCAGTGGAGAGACAGGCTTGATGCGCTACACCTTC	CASSGETGLMRYTF
TRBV20-1	TRBJ2-5	.	few	TGCAGTGCTAGAGGTCGCGGCGCACTAGAGACCCAGTACTTC	CSARGRGALETQYF
TRBV27	TRBJ1-2	TRBD1	.	TGTGCCAGCAGTTTATATCCGGTTACGACAGGGGCCGTCGGGGGTGGCTACACCTTC	CASSLYPVTTGAVGGGYTF
TRBV5-1	TRBJ2-1	.	many	TGCGCCAGCAGCTTGCGGCAGGGCAACAATGAGCAGTTCTTC	CASSLRQGNNEQFF
TRBV12-3/TRBV12-4	TRBJ2-1	.	.	TGTGCCAGCAGTTTATTCGTGGGGCCGGGGAATGAGCAGTTCTTC	CASSLFVGPGNEQFF
TRBV4-2	TRBJ1-1	.	.	TGTGCCAGCAGCCAAGATCTAGGGGTCTACACTGAAGCTTTCTTT	CASSQDLGVYTEAFF
TRBV5-1	TRBJ2-7	TRBD1	many	TGCGCCAGCAGCAAGGACAGGGGGCTGAACGAGCAGTACTTC	CASSKDRGLNEQYF
TRBV7-8	TRBJ1-2	TRBD1	many	TGTGCCAGCAGCTCTCGGGACAGCTCGTATGGCTACACCTTC	CASSSRDSSYGYTF
TRBV28	TRBJ2-5	TRBD2	.	TGTGCCAGCAGACTAGCGAACAGCGAGACCCAGTACTTC	CASRLANSETQYF
TRBV12-3/TRBV12-4	TRBJ2-2	.	few	TGTGCCAGCAGTTCCAGGGTCGTCGGGGAGCTGTTTTTT	CASSSRVVGELFF
TRBV5-1	TRBJ2-5	TRBD2	many	TGCGCCAGCAGTGCGGCAGCGGGGGCCCAAGAGACCCAGTACTTC	CASSAAAGAQETQYF
TRBV20-1	TRBJ2-1	TRBD2	many	TGCAGTGCTAGATTCCCCCGGACTAGCGGGGGGAGCTCCTACAATGAGCAGTTCTTC	CSARFPRTSGGSSYNEQFF
TRBV5-1	TRBJ2-1	TRBD1	few	TGCGCCAGCAGCCAAATCGGACAGGGTATGGGTGAGCAGTTCTTC	CASSQIGQGMGEQFF
TRBV12-3/TRBV12-4	TRBJ1-5	.	few	TGTGCCAGCAGTCCCGGTCGTGGCAATCAGCCCCAGCATTTT	CASSPGRGNQPQHF
TRBV15	TRBJ1-3	TRBD1	.	TGTGCCACCAGCAGAGATGGACCGGGACAGAATTCTGGAAACACCATATATTTT	CATSRDGPGQNSGNTIYF
TRBV5-5	TRBJ1-1	TRBD1	.	TGTGCCAGCAGTAGGCGACAGGGTCAGAACACTGAAGCTTTCTTT	CASSRRQGQNTEAFF
TRBV7-7	TRBJ2-3	TRBD1	many	TGTGCCAGCAGCTTAGCCACAGGGGCTGGAGATACGCAGTATTTT	CASSLATGAGDTQYF
TRBV2	TRBJ1-6	.	.	TGTGCCAGCGAACGACAGCTAAATTCACCCCTCCACTTT	CASERQLNSPLHF
TRBV20-1	TRBJ2-1	.	.	TGCAGTGGGCCAAGGGGCAATGAGCAGTTCTTC	CSGPRGNEQFF
TRBV28	TRBJ1-5	.	.	TGTGCCAGCAGTTTGATCCAGGGAGGGGATCAGCCCCAGCATTTT	CASSLIQGGDQPQHF
TRBV28	TRBJ1-1	.	.	TGTGCCAGCAGTCTGCACAGGGTTGAAGCTTTCTTT	CASSLHRVEAFF
TRBV9	TRBJ2-1	.	many	TGTGCCAGCAGCGTAGAAGGGCGCACACGCTCCTACAATGAGCAGTTCTTC	CASSVEGRTRSYNEQFF
TRBV5-5	TRBJ2-2	.	few	TGTGCCAGCAGCTCCAGGGAATCGAACACCGGGGAGCTGTTTTTT	CASSSRESNTGELFF
TRBV18	TRBJ2-1	TRBD1	.	TGTGCCAGCTCACTTCTCGGACAGGGGCTTGGTGAGCAGTTCTTC	CASSLLGQGLGEQFF